The source of this T cell receptor (beta chain) is a study of cytomegalovirus exposure and HLA in healthy donors. Study-wide points: Apparent HLA restriction characterized most CMV-associated TCR beta chains in a later analysis. TRBV6-2, TRBV6-3 and other indistinguishable V segments were excluded.

PCR employed 60 Vbeta and 13 Jbeta primers. The authors' processing: Later, about 80 million unique TCR beta chains were counted in an analysis, and roughly 11 million of them were shared. Libraries were prepared by immunoSEQ multiplex PCR; TCRdb keeps only in-frame clonotypes and omits some of them. V, J and clone size are taken as reported in that table, and D and trimming were inferred from the DNA itself. The sample shows 170,000 or so clones, roughly 81% of them seen only once. With V trimmed by 2 bases and J by 0 bases, 6 bases remained unmatched. The CDR3 is made up of 16 amino acids. Germline CDR1 is MNHNS and CDR2 is SASEGT. In regard to this clone: What it binds is not known.

The source material was PBMCs. The sequence was collected from a girl aged 10 to 17 in good health and CMV-seropositive. V gene TRBV6-1 combines with J gene TRBJ1-2; 7 bases align to TRBD1. The chain's CDR3 is CASSEQGQSSNYGYTF. In DNA, the CDR3 is TGTGCCAGCAGTGAACAGGGACAGTCTTCTAACTATGGCTACACCTTC.